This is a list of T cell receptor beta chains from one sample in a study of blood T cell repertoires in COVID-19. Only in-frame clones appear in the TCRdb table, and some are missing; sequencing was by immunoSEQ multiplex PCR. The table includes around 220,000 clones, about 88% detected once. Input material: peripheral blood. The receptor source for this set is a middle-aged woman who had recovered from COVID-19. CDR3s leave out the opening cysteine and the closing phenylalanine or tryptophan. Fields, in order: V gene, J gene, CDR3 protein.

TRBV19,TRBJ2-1,ASSISRNEQF
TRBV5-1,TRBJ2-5,ASSPGDRGETQY
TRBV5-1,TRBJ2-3,ASSGGKPGDTQY
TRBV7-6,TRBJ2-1,ASSSLPAPGGRADNEQF
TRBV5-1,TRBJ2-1,ASSLGQGRYNEQF
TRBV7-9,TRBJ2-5,ASSPPGVQETQY
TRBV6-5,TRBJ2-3,ASSLGTATDTQY
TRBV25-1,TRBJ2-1,ASSEPGAHNEQF
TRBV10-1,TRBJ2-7,ASSEVQSSYEQY
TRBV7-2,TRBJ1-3,ASRPQGTNTIY
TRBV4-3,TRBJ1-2,ASSQRREYT
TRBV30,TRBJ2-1,AWSSRRAGDQF
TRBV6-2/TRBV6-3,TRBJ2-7,ASSYPDRGHSYEQY
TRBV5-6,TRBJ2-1,ASSLVAEVSNEQF
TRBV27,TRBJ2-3,ASSLWAGVKTDTQY
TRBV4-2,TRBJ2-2,ASSHPPESGYTGELF
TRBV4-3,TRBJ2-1,ASSQVSEGGEQF
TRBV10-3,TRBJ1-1,AISATMNTEAF
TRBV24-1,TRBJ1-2,ATSDSGTGGLFGGYT
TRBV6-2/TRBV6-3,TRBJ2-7,ASSAGTGGYRAYEQY
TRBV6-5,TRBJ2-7,ASSYSGSGRYEQY
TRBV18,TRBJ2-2,ASSPLGPGAGELF
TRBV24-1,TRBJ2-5,ATSDFGQGHQETQY
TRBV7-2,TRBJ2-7,ASSLNRGTSGSSYEQY
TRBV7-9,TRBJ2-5,ASSFYREETQY
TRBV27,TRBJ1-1,ASMRQGAIHTEAF
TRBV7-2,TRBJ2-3,ASSLGLRTDTQY
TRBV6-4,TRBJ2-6,ASSYGTGGTGANVLT
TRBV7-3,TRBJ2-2,ASSATSGGWGGELF
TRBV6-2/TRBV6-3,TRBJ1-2,ASSPGEKYGYT
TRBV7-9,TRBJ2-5,ASSLVEGTQY
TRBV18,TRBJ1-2,ASSPDGGVGYT
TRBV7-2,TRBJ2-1,ASSLSGRALYEQF
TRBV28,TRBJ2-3,ASSLWRDTQY
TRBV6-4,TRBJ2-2,ASSIDSTGELF
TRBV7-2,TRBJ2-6,ASSSLATGANVLT
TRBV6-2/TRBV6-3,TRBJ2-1,ASSYPTGVEQF
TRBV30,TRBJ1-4,AAGYEKLF
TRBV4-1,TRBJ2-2,ASSQPGLAGGSDTGELF
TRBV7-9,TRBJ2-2,ASSLVAGWRNTGELF
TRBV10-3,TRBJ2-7,ASQTSGTHEQY
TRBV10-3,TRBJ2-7,AISELPPGHLN
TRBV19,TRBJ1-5,ASSIWTADNQPQH
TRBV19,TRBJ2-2,ASSIAQDSGELF
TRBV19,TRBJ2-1,ASSFSLAGGQNEQF
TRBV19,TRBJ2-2,ASSIVLGQGNTGELF
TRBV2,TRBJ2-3,ASRELAGNTDTQY
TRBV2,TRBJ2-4,ASNGQDKNIQY
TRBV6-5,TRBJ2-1,ASSSGLASYNEQF
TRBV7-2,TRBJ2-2,ASSSGNTGELF
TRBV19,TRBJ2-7,ASLDGVYEQY
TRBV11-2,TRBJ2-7,ASRITGVSSYEQY
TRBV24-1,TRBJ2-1,ATSPTSGSFNNEQF
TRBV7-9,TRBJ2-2,ASRSPGSNTGELF
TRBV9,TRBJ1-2,ASSPTLPQGRTGWGYT